The source of this TCR beta chain is a study of T-cell memory formation after mild COVID-19. CDR1 and CDR2 from the germline V gene are SGHTA and FQGNSA. CDR3 length: 14 amino acids. Trimming stripped 5 bases from V and 5 bases from J, with 13 bases between. TCRdb independently ran MiXCR on the 5' RACE reads; one entry per CDR3 protein. The sample includes fewer than 700,000 distinct CDR3 sequences, roughly 22% of them seen just once. Findings and limits, study-wide: The authors did not confirm SARS-CoV-2 specificity of second-wave clones peaking day 37. Chiefly within CM and EM were the contracting CD4+ clones; CD8+ ones were within EMRA. CD4/CD8 balance characterized clones contracting day 15 to 85, and CD4+ skew characterized later expanders. Within pre-infection memory, some responding clones were found, suggesting cross-reactive memory joined.

The sample holds a few counts of this clonotype. Its antigen is not known. This sequence originates from an adult woman who had mild COVID-19 (a few samples of this study predate the infection). Cell type and time point are not known. The sample comprised PBMCs or a T cell subset sorted from them (not recorded which). The chain couples TRBV7-2 to TRBJ2-1; a possible D gene is TRBD1 (6 bases). CDR3 sequence (DNA): TGTGCCAGCAGCCCGCCCTACAGGGACAATGAGCAGTTCTTC. Residues: CASSPPYRDNEQFF.